The rows below give T cell receptor beta chains drawn from one sample of a study of CD8+ T cells in alopecia areata. The table came from immunoSEQ multiplex PCR; TCRdb's copy has only in-frame clones and leaves some out. The table has 150,000 to 200,000 clones, approximately 51% seen once. The sample consisted of CD8+ T cells sorted from blood, taken at roughly week 53, from a patient treated with tofacitinib. These receptors all stem from a human donor with alopecia areata. The CDR3 runs from the conserved cysteine through the conserved F or W.

j_call: TRBJ1-2
v_call: TRBV6-5
cdr3_aa: CASSYVQGGESDGYTF

j_call: TRBJ2-2
v_call: TRBV6-4
cdr3_aa: CASSGQENTGELFF

j_call: TRBJ2-5
v_call: TRBV4-1
cdr3_aa: CASSNQLAGTQETQYF

j_call: TRBJ1-3
v_call: TRBV29-1
cdr3_aa: CSVEDQGEGAGNTIYF

j_call: TRBJ1-1
v_call: TRBV13
cdr3_aa: CASSSSGQANTEAFF

j_call: TRBJ1-6
v_call: TRBV30
cdr3_aa: CAWSFQDTTYNSPLHF

j_call: TRBJ2-7
v_call: TRBV15
cdr3_aa: CATSQTNTAAYEQYF

j_call: TRBJ1-5
v_call: TRBV5-6
cdr3_aa: CASSGSNQPQHF

j_call: TRBJ1-6
v_call: TRBV2
cdr3_aa: CASNGRDRDNSPLHF

j_call: TRBJ2-7
v_call: TRBV11-2
cdr3_aa: CASSFELAGNYEQYF

j_call: TRBJ2-2
v_call: TRBV7-3
cdr3_aa: CASSFNPHTGELFF

j_call: TRBJ1-1
v_call: TRBV29-1
cdr3_aa: CSVARGQGGDAEAFF

j_call: TRBJ1-1
v_call: TRBV11-1
cdr3_aa: CASREQEMNTEAFF

j_call: TRBJ1-1
v_call: TRBV6-1
cdr3_aa: CASRTGEAYTEAFF

j_call: TRBJ2-5
v_call: TRBV11-1
cdr3_aa: CASSFEGEETQYF

j_call: TRBJ1-1
v_call: TRBV9
cdr3_aa: CASSSNAREFQTEAFF

j_call: TRBJ2-2
v_call: TRBV29-1
cdr3_aa: CSVEETGTGELFF

j_call: TRBJ2-3
v_call: TRBV5-6
cdr3_aa: CASGFGVGLADTQYF

j_call: TRBJ2-2
v_call: TRBV29-1
cdr3_aa: CSVEDQDRGLTGELFF

j_call: TRBJ1-1
v_call: TRBV7-9
cdr3_aa: CASSLGKTEAFF

j_call: TRBJ1-4
v_call: TRBV11-2
cdr3_aa: CASSLDLVTNEKLFF

j_call: TRBJ1-1
v_call: TRBV2
cdr3_aa: CASSEPARAVTEAFF

j_call: TRBJ1-1
v_call: TRBV13
cdr3_aa: CASSSRPNTEAFF

j_call: TRBJ2-2
v_call: TRBV27
cdr3_aa: CASSGSTAGELFF

j_call: TRBJ1-2
v_call: TRBV28
cdr3_aa: CASSLSGDDGYTF

j_call: TRBJ2-7
v_call: TRBV5-1
cdr3_aa: CASSPAGSYEQYF

j_call: TRBJ2-3
v_call: TRBV7-9
cdr3_aa: CASSFGSGGRDTQYF

j_call: TRBJ1-5
v_call: TRBV14
cdr3_aa: CASSQDVNQPQHF

j_call: TRBJ2-7
v_call: TRBV7-9
cdr3_aa: CASSARGEQYF

j_call: TRBJ2-2
v_call: TRBV30
cdr3_aa: CALRGKGTGELFF

j_call: TRBJ1-1
v_call: TRBV30
cdr3_aa: CAWNGGMNTEAFF

j_call: TRBJ1-5
v_call: TRBV30
cdr3_aa: CAWALTGNQQPQHF

j_call: TRBJ2-2
v_call: TRBV6-5
cdr3_aa: CASSTTGTGELFF

j_call: TRBJ1-1
v_call: TRBV15
cdr3_aa: CATSYQGTEAFF

j_call: TRBJ1-2
v_call: TRBV27
cdr3_aa: CASSRDLSRGYTF

j_call: TRBJ2-7
v_call: TRBV7-2
cdr3_aa: CASSSPRYEQYF

j_call: TRBJ2-7
v_call: TRBV7-8
cdr3_aa: CASSSSGLEQYF

j_call: TRBJ2-7
v_call: TRBV29-1
cdr3_aa: CSVSTVYEQYF

j_call: TRBJ1-1
v_call: TRBV18
cdr3_aa: CASSPDRGLLGGTEAFF

j_call: TRBJ1-1
v_call: TRBV2
cdr3_aa: CASRNTLLSNTEAFF

j_call: TRBJ1-2
v_call: TRBV27
cdr3_aa: CASSFTGTNYGYTF

j_call: TRBJ1-2
v_call: TRBV5-6
cdr3_aa: CASSFSGDYYGYTF

j_call: TRBJ1-2
v_call: TRBV9
cdr3_aa: CASSVVGYGYTF

j_call: TRBJ2-1
v_call: TRBV30
cdr3_aa: CAWSVLEPTLASYNEQFF

j_call: TRBJ1-1
v_call: TRBV4-1
cdr3_aa: CASSQGNTEAFF

j_call: TRBJ1-3
v_call: TRBV7-9
cdr3_aa: CASSPPEAFGNTIYF

j_call: TRBJ2-7
v_call: TRBV30
cdr3_aa: CAWSDRRGSYEQYF

j_call: TRBJ2-7
v_call: TRBV5-1
cdr3_aa: CASSPRGPSYEQYF

j_call: TRBJ2-7
v_call: TRBV7-9
cdr3_aa: CASHGQGVYEQYF

j_call: TRBJ1-2
v_call: TRBV7-9
cdr3_aa: CASSPTGPPLRGYTF

j_call: TRBJ1-2
v_call: TRBV11-2
cdr3_aa: CASSPWGANYGYTF

j_call: TRBJ1-2
v_call: TRBV27
cdr3_aa: CASSLGLGYGYTF

j_call: TRBJ2-5
v_call: TRBV4-3
cdr3_aa: CASSPRGGGKGTGAAETQYF